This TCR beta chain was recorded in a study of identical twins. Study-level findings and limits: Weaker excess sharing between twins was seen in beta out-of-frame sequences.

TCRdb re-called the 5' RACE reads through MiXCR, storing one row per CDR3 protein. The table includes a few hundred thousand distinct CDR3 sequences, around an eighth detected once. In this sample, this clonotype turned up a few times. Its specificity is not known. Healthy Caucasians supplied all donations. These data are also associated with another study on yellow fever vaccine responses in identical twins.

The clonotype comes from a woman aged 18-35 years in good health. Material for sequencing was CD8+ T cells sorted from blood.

This CDR3 is CSARTPEGTGELFF. In nucleotides, the CDR3 is TGCAGTGCAAGGACCCCTGAGGGCACCGGGGAGCTGTTTTTT. This chain joins TRBV20-1 and TRBJ2-2, with a weak D call TRBD2 (5 bases). Germline V gives CDR1 DFQATT, CDR2 SNEGSKA (reference sequence). The CDR3 has 14 amino acids. Trimming took off 6 bases at V and 4 bases at J, with 15 bases between the two ends.